Presented here are 11 T cell receptor beta chains from one specimen sequenced in a study of Graves' ophthalmopathy and Graves' hyperthyroidism (dated by TCRdb to about 2018). Sequencer: Illumina HiSeq 2000. TCR beta CDR3 regions were amplified from RNA transcripts for repertoire sequencing. HTBI primers and the Qiagen OneStep RT-PCR kit were used in a first-round RT-PCR, which was followed by a second-round multiplex PCR, size selection and purification. The raw public data were reprocessed by TCRdb itself: fastp quality trimming at Q25, MiXCR clonotype calling, in-frame beta chains only. CDR3 protein sequences are deduplicated, and each keeps its most common genes and DNA. The sample table contains 350,000 to 450,000 distinct CDR3 sequences; only one count was recorded for roughly 20% of them. The top ten clones comprise roughly 3.2% of the sample. The sample taken for sequencing was peripheral blood. The source of these receptors is a woman in her late teens or twenties with stable Graves' hyperthyroidism. Donor details come from another sample of the same person, matched by shared clones.

In the case of this clonotype: Mismatch with germline at one junction end may stem from a read error. The chain has TRBV7-2 and TRBJ1-2; D is possibly TRBD1 (6 bases). Germline V lookup: CDR1 SGHTA, CDR2 FQGNSA. The CDR3 is 14 amino acids. This CDR3 reads CVSSLVGQNYGYTF. The CDR3 DNA is TGTGTCAGCAGCTTAGTCGGACAGAACTATGGCTACACCTTC.

This clonotype was picked up many times. This chain connects TRBV15 to TRBJ2-5; D gene ambiguous. Germline V gene lookup returns CDR1 LNHNV and CDR2 YYDKDF (reference sequence). Trimming left V 5 bases short and J 2 bases short, with 12 bases between. This CDR3 comprises 14 residues. The CDR3 region has the DNA TGTGCCACCAGCCCCCGGACGGCTCAAGAGACCCAGTACTTC. Amino acid sequence: CATSPRTAQETQYF.

This chain connects TRBV12-3 or TRBV12-4 to TRBJ2-7; 8 nucleotides align to TRBD1. The V segment lost 5 bases and the J segment 5 bases; nucleotides outside the gene matches: 8. The CDR3 totals 14 residues. CDR3 bases: TGTGCCAGCAGTCCCAGACAGGGGCGCCACGAGCAGTACTTC. Protein sequence: CASSPRQGRHEQYF.

This clonotype has just a few counts. The rearrangement uses TRBV5-1 and TRBJ2-7; a possible D gene is TRBD2 (7 bases). V lost 4 bases and J lost 6, with 26 bases in between. Germline CDR1 and CDR2: SGHRS and YFSETQ. The CDR3 is 17 amino acids. CDR3 loop: CASSQGIGGGPPLEQYF. Written as DNA, the CDR3 is TGCGCCAGCAGCCAGGGGATAGGCGGGGGCCCCCCTCTCGAGCAGTACTTC.

This clonotype was found many times. As the CDR3 is not closed by the conserved phenylalanine or tryptophan, this likely results from a read error. In nucleotides, the CDR3 is TGCAGTGCTGAATCGGGGGGCAAGAACACCGGGGAGCTGTTTCTT. Amino acid sequence: CSAESGGKNTGELFL. The genes are TRBV20-1 and TRBJ2-2; TRBD2 is a possible D gene (7 bases). V was shortened by 5 bases and J by 1 base, with 14 bases between the two germline ends. CDR3 size: 15 residues. Germline CDR1 and CDR2: DFQATT and SNEGSKA (reference sequence).

In its sample, this clonotype was seen many times. This chain links TRBV5-1 with TRBJ2-7; 12 positions match TRBD2. J lost 3 bases, V lost 2 bases, and 3 bases had no gene match. The CDR3 is 15 residues long. The germline V gene encodes CDR1 SGHRS and CDR2 YFSETQ. CDR3: CASSFTSGRIYEQYF. For the CDR3, the DNA is TGCGCCAGCAGCTTTACTAGCGGGAGGATCTACGAGCAGTACTTC.

This clonotype was counted at least ten times. V and J are TRBV18 and TRBJ2-7; TRBD2 matches at 7 bases. There are 13 residues in the CDR3. CDR1 is KGHSH, CDR2 LQKENI, per germline. The V and J ends lost 8 bases and 3 bases, in that order; junction bases with no gene match: 7. The CDR3 DNA reads TGTGCCAGCAGTCCTCCGGGGGGCTACGAGCAGTACTTC. It is translated as CASSPPGGYEQYF.

A word on this clonotype: An end of the junction differs from the germline gene, which may be a read error. The rearrangement links TRBV11-2 to TRBJ2-7; D is undetermined. The length of the CDR3 is 13 residues. Germline V CDR1 and CDR2: SGHAT, FQNNGV. The CDR3 loop is CASSSLVTYDQYF. DNA for the CDR3: TGTGCCAGCAGCTCCCTGGTGACCTACGATCAGTACTTC. Combining the CDR3 with reference TRBV11-2 and TRBJ2-7 gives the whole variable domain EAGVAQSPRYKIIEKRQSVAFWCNPISGHATLYWYQQILGQGPKLLIQFQNNGVVDDSQLPKDRFSAERLKGVDSTLKIQPAKLEDSAVYLCASSSLVTYDQYFGPGTRLTVT.

At least ten counts were recorded for this clonotype. The chain couples TRBV30 to TRBJ2-7, with 7 bases that match TRBD1. The CDR3 covers 11 residues. Germline V gene data show CDR1 as GTSNPN and CDR2 as SVGIG (reference sequence). J lost 6 bases, V lost 8 bases, and 7 bases had no gene match. The DNA of the CDR3 is TGTGCCGGGCAGGGGGTCGGCGAGCAGTACTTC. Its protein product is CAGQGVGEQYF.

This clonotype was picked up many times. The gene calls are TRBV19 and TRBJ1-6, with no clear D. The V and J ends lost 5 bases and 11 bases respectively, with 13 bases between them. CDR3 length: 13 residues. CDR1 is LNHDA, CDR2 SQIVND, per germline (reference sequence). The CDR3: CASSFGLTTPLHF. The CDR3 nucleotides read TGTGCCAGTAGTTTCGGACTGACGACACCCCTCCACTTT. Drawing the rest from reference TRBV19 and TRBJ1-6, the complete variable domain is DGGITQSPKYLFRKEGQNVTLSCEQNLNHDAMYWYRQDPGQGLRLIYYSQIVNDFQKGDIAEGYSVSREKKESFPLTVTSAQKNPTAFYLCASSFGLTTPLHFGNGTRLTVT.

This clonotype was seen many times. The chain is built from TRBV7-8 and TRBJ2-7; D gene uncertain. Germline CDR1 SGHVS, CDR2 FQNEAQ. V lost 5 bases, J lost 6 bases, and 26 bases lay in between. The CDR3 sequence is 17 residues long. CDR3 protein: CASSTGIHGPRLFEQYF. In DNA, the CDR3 is TGTGCCAGCAGCACCGGAATTCACGGGCCTAGATTGTTCGAGCAGTACTTC.